These 23 T cell receptor beta chains share one sample of origin, sequenced in a study of blood T cell repertoires in COVID-19. Profiled with immunoSEQ multiplex PCR; TCRdb holds only in-frame clones, not every one. The sample records over 95,000 clones, approximately 81% being singletons. Sequencing used peripheral blood. The origin of the receptors is a man aged 50 or older with acute or convalescent COVID-19.

This clone was observed a single time. The chain uses TRBV27 and TRBJ2-3; tentatively, D is TRBD2 (6 bases). Trimming took 0 bases from V and 10 from J, leaving 11 bases between them. This CDR3 has 13 amino acids. CDR1 is MNHEY and CDR2 is SMNVEV in the germline V gene (reference sequence). In nucleotides, the CDR3 is TGTGCCAGCAGTTTATCGACTAGTGGATCGCAGTATTTT. This codes for CASSLSTSGSQYF.

This CDR3 is CASSELSGARGMAKNIQYF. The DNA for the CDR3 is TGTGCCAGCAGTGAACTTTCAGGGGCGAGGGGTATGGCCAAAAACATTCAGTACTTC. The chain employs TRBV6-1 and TRBJ2-4; weak D call: TRBD1 (6 bases). Trimming shortened V by 2 bases and J by 1 base, and 21 bases separated the two germline ends. This CDR3 contains 19 residues. CDR1 is MNHNS, CDR2 SASEGT, per germline.

The chain is built from TRBV11-2 and TRBJ1-5, with 9 bases identical to TRBD1. CDR3 length: 15 amino acids. The V gene end was trimmed by 4 bases and the J gene end by 6 bases; junction bases not matched to a gene: 7. Germline assignment: CDR1 SGHAT and CDR2 FQNNGV. The CDR3 DNA sequence: TGTGCCAGCAGCTCAGCTGGACAGGGGAGTCAGCCCCAGCATTTT. Protein product: CASSSAGQGSQPQHF. The variable domain in full, with the rest retrieved from reference TRBV11-2 and TRBJ1-5, is EAGVAQSPRYKIIEKRQSVAFWCNPISGHATLYWYQQILGQGPKLLIQFQNNGVVDDSQLPKDRFSAERLKGVDSTLKIQPAKLEDSAVYLCASSSAGQGSQPQHFGDGTRLSIL.

This chain connects TRBV5-1 to TRBJ2-2; no firm D call. The germline gives CDR1 SGHRS, CDR2 YFSETQ. There are 15 residues in the CDR3. Trimming removed 1 base at V and 4 bases at J, with 11 bases between. CDR3 region: CASSLTAHSTGELFF. The DNA for the CDR3 is TGCGCCAGCAGCTTGACTGCCCATAGCACCGGGGAGCTGTTTTTT.

This clone was picked up a small number of times. The chain employs TRBV9 and TRBJ2-7; 8 nucleotides agree with TRBD1. The CDR3 is made up of 13 amino acids. J lost 7 bases, V lost 3 bases, and 6 bases had no gene match. Germline loops: CDR1 SGDLS, CDR2 YYNGEE. The DNA of the CDR3 is TGTGCCAGCAGCGCCGAACAGGGGGGAGAGCAGTACTTC. This codes for CASSAEQGGEQYF.

This clone turned up a few times. The CDR3 protein is CASSDGLTHRTGELFF. The CDR3 DNA reads as TGTGCCAGCAGTGACGGGCTCACCCATAGAACCGGGGAGCTGTTTTTT. This chain joins TRBV6-4 and TRBJ2-2; D is uncertain. CDR1 and CDR2 from the germline V gene are MRHNA and SNTAGT. Trimming took 2 bases from V and 5 from J, leaving 15 bases between them. This CDR3 region has 16 residues.

V is TRBV5-1 and J is TRBJ2-1, with 8 nucleotides matching TRBD1. This CDR3 region has 15 residues. Germline-derived CDR1 and CDR2 are SGHRS and YFSETQ. The junction had 7 bases not matched to a gene; V was cut back by 0 bases and J by 8 bases. DNA for the CDR3: TGCGCCAGCAGCTTGGGACTGGGACAGGCGGATGAGCAGTTCTTC. This gives the protein CASSLGLGQADEQFF.

The V gene is TRBV30, the J gene TRBJ1-2, with TRBD1 as a possible D gene (6 bases). Germline CDR1 reads GTSNPN; CDR2 reads SVGIG (reference sequence). The CDR3 consists of 14 residues. The germline V and J ends were trimmed by 0 bases and 4 bases, with 12 bases remaining between them. CDR3 DNA: TGTGCCTGGAGTGTACAGGGTTATGGCTATGGCTACACCTTC. It is translated as CAWSVQGYGYGYTF. Supplemented by reference TRBV30 and TRBJ1-2, the full variable domain reads SQTIHQWPATLVQPVGSPLSLECTVEGTSNPNLYWYRQAAGRGLQLLFYSVGIGQISSEVPQNLSASRPQDRQFILSSKKLLLSDSGFYLCAWSVQGYGYGYTFGSGTRLTVV.

This chain joins TRBV6-5 and TRBJ1-1; tentatively, D is TRBD1 (5 bases). V was clipped by 4 bases and J by 4 bases, with 16 bases between them. In germline, CDR1 is MNHEY, CDR2 SVGAGI. The CDR3 extends over 15 amino acids. This CDR3 is CASSFLNGGGTEAFF. The CDR3 nucleotides are TGTGCCAGCAGTTTCCTTAACGGGGGGGGCACTGAAGCTTTCTTT.

This chain links TRBV29-1 with TRBJ2-1; TRBD1 might be the D (5 bases). CDR1 is SQVTM, CDR2 ANQGSEA, per germline. This CDR3 region has 12 residues. V was clipped by 3 bases and J by 8 bases, with 11 bases between them. CDR3 amino acids: CSVEIQGDEQFF. CDR3 DNA sequence: TGCAGCGTTGAGATTCAGGGCGATGAGCAGTTCTTC.

The chain carries TRBV4-2 and TRBJ1-1; tentative D call: TRBD1 (5 bases). V was clipped by 0 bases and J by 3 bases, with 11 bases between them. Per germline, CDR1 LGHNA and CDR2 YNFKEQ. The CDR3 is 15 amino acids. CDR3 sequence (DNA): TGTGCCAGCAGCCAAGATTCGTCCAGGGACACTGAAGCTTTCTTT. This gives the protein CASSQDSSRDTEAFF.

The table lists this clone with a count of one. The chain recombines TRBV5-4 with TRBJ2-3; TRBD2 agrees at 11 bases. Per the germline V gene, CDR1 is SGHNT and CDR2 is YYREEE (reference sequence). This CDR3 comprises 17 residues. V was clipped by 1 base and J by 2 bases; unmatched bases: 6. The CDR3 region is CASSLTSGGSPTDTQYF. The CDR3 bases are TGTGCCAGCAGCTTGACTAGCGGGGGATCACCCACAGATACGCAGTATTTT.

Concerning this clone: The junction differs from germline at one of its ends, possibly a read error. This chain links TRBV25-1 with TRBJ1-2; D gene unclear. The germline CDR1 and CDR2 sequences are MGHDK and SYGVNS. CDR3 length: 14 residues. The CDR3 DNA sequence: TGTGCCAGCAGGGAATCGGGATTAAACTATGGCTACACCTTC. Its translation: CASRESGLNYGYTF.

The chain carries TRBV5-1 and TRBJ1-1; TRBD1 matches at 7 bases. CDR1 is SGHRS, CDR2 YFSETQ, per germline. There are 15 residues in the CDR3. Trimming cost V 2 bases and J 0 bases; bases outside gene matches: 4. The chain's CDR3 is CASSLSGGMNTEAFF. In DNA form, the CDR3 reads TGCGCCAGCAGCTTATCAGGGGGGATGAACACTGAAGCTTTCTTT.

V is TRBV15 and J is TRBJ1-5; 9 positions match TRBD1. CDR1 is LNHNV, CDR2 YYDKDF, per germline (reference sequence). V was pared by 4 bases and J by 5 bases, with 12 bases of the junction left unmatched. The CDR3 totals 17 residues. The CDR3 DNA is TGTGCCACCAGCACCGGATGGGGACAGGGCCTGGATCAGCCCCAGCATTTT. Its translation is CATSTGWGQGLDQPQHF.

This clone turned up a few times. This chain links TRBV19 with TRBJ1-2, with D perhaps matching TRBD1 (6 bases). Germline V gene lookup returns CDR1 LNHDA and CDR2 SQIVND (reference sequence). Trimming stripped 5 bases from V and 4 bases from J, with 14 bases between. There are 14 residues in the CDR3. CDR3 amino acids: CASSPLGAVYGYTF. CDR3 sequence (DNA): TGTGCCAGTAGTCCCTTGGGGGCGGTCTATGGCTACACCTTC.

The chain is built from TRBV19 and TRBJ2-7; D unclear. The CDR3 loop spans 13 amino acids. The germline V and J ends were trimmed by 4 bases and 3 bases, with 10 bases remaining between them. Per the germline V gene, CDR1 is LNHDA and CDR2 is SQIVND (reference sequence). This CDR3 reads CASSKKPGYEQYF. DNA for the CDR3: TGTGCCAGTAGTAAAAAGCCTGGCTACGAGCAGTACTTC.

There are a few counts of this clone. This chain joins TRBV19 and TRBJ2-7; TRBD1 might be the D (5 bases). Trimming stripped 1 base from V and 4 bases from J, with 8 bases between. This CDR3 contains 13 residues. Per germline, CDR1 LNHDA and CDR2 SQIVND (reference sequence). CDR3 DNA sequence: TGTGCCAGTAGTATAGGGACAAAGTACGAGCAGTACTTC. Translating it yields CASSIGTKYEQYF.

This chain links TRBV15 with TRBJ2-3, with TRBD2 as a possible D gene (6 bases). CDR1 and CDR2 (germline): LNHNV, YYDKDF (reference sequence). V dropped 4 bases and J dropped 2 bases, with 16 bases sitting between them. This CDR3 contains 16 residues. The CDR3 DNA reads TGTGCCACCAGCACCCTGTGGGGGGTCAACACAGATACGCAGTATTTT. Protein sequence: CATSTLWGVNTDTQYF.

This chain connects TRBV10-2 to TRBJ1-1, with D unclear. Per germline, CDR1 WSHSY and CDR2 SAAADI. Between the trimmed V and J ends, which lost 4 bases and 11 bases, there was a span of 17 bases. The CDR3 totals 13 residues. The CDR3 bases are TGCGCCAGCAGTGGTTCAAAGGATGGAGTGGCTTTCTTT. Translation: CASSGSKDGVAFF.

The V call is TRBV7-2, the J call TRBJ2-2, with no clear D. From germline, CDR1 is SGHTA and CDR2 FQGNSA. The germline V and J ends were trimmed by 5 bases and 1 base, with 8 bases remaining between them. CDR3 length equals 14 residues. The CDR3 is CASSPSWNTGELFF. CDR3 DNA sequence: TGTGCCAGCAGCCCAAGCTGGAACACCGGGGAGCTGTTTTTT.

This clone was found many times. Other DNA sequences in the same sample also yield this CDR3. V is TRBV19 and J is TRBJ1-2; TRBD1 aligns across 7 bases. After removal of 3 bases from V and 2 bases from J, the junction contained 3 bases not matched to a gene. The CDR3 has 14 residues. CDR1 LNHDA and CDR2 SQIVND come from the germline V gene (reference sequence). Written as DNA, the CDR3 is TGTGCCAGTAGTATTACAGGGGCGAACTATGGCTACACCTTC. The encoded protein is CASSITGANYGYTF.

CDR3 nucleotides: TGTGCCAGTAGTATTGCAGGGGGCAGGCAGCCCCAGCATTTT. Translating it yields CASSIAGGRQPQHF. This sequence joins TRBV19 and TRBJ1-5, with 8 positions matching TRBD1. There are 14 residues in the CDR3. J gave up 7 bases and V 3 bases, and 5 bases lay outside the gene matches. The germline CDR1 and CDR2 sequences are LNHDA and SQIVND (reference sequence).